This T cell receptor beta chain is from a study of breast tumors, draining lymph nodes, adjacent tissues. Study results and limitations: Luminal-like breast cancer showed significantly higher tumor–nontumor repertoire similarity than basal-like. Tumor T cell lymph node origin was a supported hypothesis, not proven.

The length of the CDR3 is 13 residues. Looked up from germline, CDR1 is ENHRY and CDR2 is SYGVKD. To note about this clonotype: Its target is not known. The CDR3 does not end in the conserved phenylalanine or tryptophan, so this is likely a read error.

Axillary draining lymph nodes of breast cancer patients supplied the node samples. TCRdb analysed the multiplex PCR reads with MiXCR anew, one entry per CDR3 protein. The table lists 150,000 to 200,000 distinct CDR3 sequences, 33% of them singletons. The specimen sequenced was axillary lymph node tissue. The receptor's source is a female donor with breast cancer. Some clones in this sample may be carry-over from other donors' samples. This chain uses TRBV10-3 with TRBJ2-7; 8 nucleotides line up with TRBD2. In nucleotides, the CDR3 is TGTACCACCAGTCGGACTAGCCCCGACGAGCAGTACCTC. Amino acid sequence: CTTSRTSPDEQYL.